The rows below give T cell receptor beta chains drawn from one sample of a study of CD4 T cells in lung cancer. Assay used: immunoSEQ multiplex PCR; TCRdb lists only in-frame clones, some missing. This table has over 8,000 clones, more than 60% appearing once. Sequences were obtained from normal lung tissue taken away from the tumor. Receptor source: a man in his sixties with non-small cell lung cancer. CDR3s include the opening cysteine and the closing phenylalanine or tryptophan. A D gene is named only where the DNA matches it firmly. A row's size may be missing; if present it is once, few, many or a size class.

CASSPREHTEAFF | TGTGCCAGTAGTCCCCGAGAGCACACTGAAGCTTTCTTT | TRBV7-9 | NA | TRBJ1-1 | NA
CASSRDRGRRAFF | TGCGCCAGCAGCCGGGACAGGGGGCGCCGAGCTTTCTTT | TRBV10-1 | few | TRBJ1-1 | TRBD1
CASSPRTSGAPLYF | TGTGCCAGCAGCCCTAGGACTAGCGGGGCTCCTTTATATTTT | TRBV9 | few | TRBJ2-3 | TRBD2
CASSILGLAGDNEQFF | TGTGCCAGTAGTATACTAGGACTAGCGGGAGATAATGAGCAGTTCTTC | TRBV19 | NA | TRBJ2-1 | TRBD2
CASSLLGTSALGELFF | TGCGCCAGCAGCTTACTCGGGACTAGCGCTCTAGGGGAGCTGTTTTTT | TRBV5-1 | NA | TRBJ2-2 | TRBD2
CAWKQGRHEAYEQYF | TGTGCCTGGAAACAGGGACGCCATGAGGCCTACGAGCAGTACTTC | TRBV30 | NA | TRBJ2-7 | NA
CASSERANTEAFF | TGTGCCAGCAGTGAGAGGGCGAACACTGAAGCTTTCTTT | TRBV25-1 | few | TRBJ1-1 | NA
CASSFGTSVGFEQFF | TGTGCCAGCAGCTTTGGGACTAGCGTAGGGTTTGAGCAGTTCTTC | TRBV11-2 | NA | TRBJ2-1 | TRBD2
CASSQHGSGTYNEQFF | TGCGCCAGCAGCCAGCACGGTAGCGGAACCTACAATGAGCAGTTCTTC | TRBV4-1 | medium-sized | TRBJ2-1 | NA
CASRGLSGNTIYF | TGTGCCAGCAGAGGACTTTCTGGAAACACCATATATTTT | TRBV5-6 | NA | TRBJ1-3 | NA
CASSDSEPSSYNEQFF | TGTGCCAGCAGCGATTCGGAGCCGAGCTCCTACAATGAGCAGTTCTTC | TRBV2 | NA | TRBJ2-1 | NA
CASSTAGTGAGGYTF | TGTGCCAGCAGTACCGCCGGGACAGGGGCGGGTGGCTACACCTTC | TRBV6-1 | NA | TRBJ1-2 | TRBD1
CASSLPGGEAFF | TGTGCCAGCAGTCTCCCGGGGGGAGAAGCTTTCTTT | TRBV6-1 | NA | TRBJ1-1 | NA
CASSWGAAAEAFF | TGCGCCAGCAGCTGGGGCGCGGCTGCTGAAGCTTTCTTT | TRBV5-1 | few | TRBJ1-1 | NA
CASSSRDLQETQYF | TGTGCCAGCAGCTCCCGGGACTTGCAAGAGACCCAGTACTTC | TRBV11-3 | NA | TRBJ2-5 | NA
CASSEDSLSGYGYTF | TGTGCCAGCAGTGAAGATTCCCTAAGTGGCTATGGCTACACCTTC | TRBV2 | few | TRBJ1-2 | NA
CASSLLRGKLFF | TGTGCCAGCAGTTTGTTGCGTGGAAAACTGTTTTTT | TRBV28 | NA | TRBJ1-4 | NA
CASRQGTSGYNEQFF | TGTGCCAGCAGGCAGGGGACTAGCGGGTATAATGAGCAGTTCTTC | TRBV4-2 | once | TRBJ2-1 | TRBD2
CASSLVPGLAGADTQYF | TGCGCCAGCAGCTTGGTCCCTGGACTAGCGGGAGCAGATACGCAGTATTTT | TRBV5-1 | NA | TRBJ2-3 | TRBD2
CASRMTGGTDTQYF | TGTGCCAGCAGAATGACAGGGGGCACAGATACGCAGTATTTT | TRBV11-2 | NA | TRBJ2-3 | TRBD1
CASSYIRSDEAFF | TGTGCCAGCAGTTACATCCGGTCCGATGAAGCTTTCTTT | TRBV6-6 | NA | TRBJ1-1 | NA
CASHLGRGTEQFF | TGTGCCAGTCACCTGGGCAGGGGGACTGAGCAGTTCTTC | TRBV27 | NA | TRBJ2-1 | TRBD1
CASSDQGQGFNEQFF | TGTGCCAGCAGTGACCAAGGACAGGGGTTCAATGAGCAGTTCTTC | TRBV6-4 | NA | TRBJ2-1 | TRBD1
CASTPGQVGYGYTF | TGTGCCAGCACCCCGGGACAGGTTGGCTATGGCTACACCTTC | TRBV21-1 | few | TRBJ1-2 | NA
CASSFGGRGEQYF | TGTGCCAGCAGCTTCGGGGGACGGGGGGAGCAGTACTTC | TRBV5-6 | NA | TRBJ2-7 | NA
CASSLRGLDTEAFF | TGTGCCAGCAGCTTAAGGGGATTGGACACTGAAGCTTTCTTT | TRBV7-4 | medium-sized | TRBJ1-1 | NA
CASTSGGAGNQPQHF | TGTGCCAGCACCTCCGGAGGGGCAGGCAATCAGCCCCAGCATTTT | TRBV28 | NA | TRBJ1-5 | NA
CASSTGINTEAFF | TGCGCCAGCAGCACAGGAATCAACACTGAAGCTTTCTTT | TRBV5-1 | NA | TRBJ1-1 | NA
CASIKGAEAFF | TGTGCCAGTATAAAAGGGGCAGAAGCTTTCTTT | TRBV19 | NA | TRBJ1-1 | NA
CASSGLAGGELFF | TGCGCCAGCAGCGGACTAGCGGGCGGGGAGCTGTTTTTT | TRBV5-1 | NA | TRBJ2-2 | TRBD2
CASSTGTSGFNEQFF | TGCGCCAGCAGCACCGGGACTAGCGGGTTCAATGAGCAGTTCTTC | TRBV5-1 | NA | TRBJ2-1 | TRBD2
CASSIRTGPYEQYF | TGTGCCAGTAGTATTCGGACAGGGCCCTACGAGCAGTACTTC | TRBV19 | NA | TRBJ2-7 | TRBD1
CASSPGRADTQYF | TGTGCCAGCAGTCCCGGGAGGGCAGATACGCAGTATTTT | TRBV6-4 | once | TRBJ2-3 | TRBD2
CASSSPDLAKNIQYF | TGCGCCAGCAGCTCTCCAGATTTAGCCAAAAACATTCAGTACTTC | TRBV5-1 | NA | TRBJ2-4 | NA
CASRTGGRNTGELFF | TGTGCCAGCAGGACGGGGGGCCGGAACACCGGGGAGCTGTTTTTT | TRBV5-5 | NA | TRBJ2-2 | NA
CASSLSQGLNEQFF | TGTGCCAGCAGCTTGTCCCAGGGCCTCAATGAGCAGTTCTTC | TRBV5-4 | NA | TRBJ2-1 | NA
CASSMLDRAYEQYF | TGTGCCAGTAGTATGTTGGACAGGGCCTACGAGCAGTACTTC | TRBV19 | medium-sized | TRBJ2-7 | TRBD1
CASSIMASGRNEQYF | TGTGCCAGTAGTATAATGGCTAGCGGGAGGAACGAGCAGTACTTC | TRBV19 | few | TRBJ2-7 | TRBD2
CASSRQTGNTIYF | TGTGCCAGCAGTAGACAGACTGGAAACACCATATATTTT | TRBV28 | NA | TRBJ1-3 | NA
CASGLAENIQYF | TGTGCCAGCGGCCTAGCGGAAAACATTCAGTACTTC | TRBV2 | NA | TRBJ2-4 | TRBD2
CASAAPDTEAFF | TGTGCCAGCGCGGCTCCCGACACTGAAGCTTTCTTT | TRBV28 | NA | TRBJ1-1 | NA
CASSEGIGTVSYNEQFF | TGTGCCAGCAGTGAAGGGATCGGGACAGTATCCTACAATGAGCAGTTCTTC | TRBV6-1 | NA | TRBJ2-1 | TRBD1
CASSEYRQGNYEQYF | TGTGCCAGCAGTGAATATCGACAGGGGAATTACGAGCAGTACTTC | TRBV6-1 | few | TRBJ2-7 | TRBD1
CASSFDRGQQETQYF | TGTGCCAGCAGTTTTGACAGGGGGCAGCAAGAGACCCAGTACTTC | TRBV6-6 | NA | TRBJ2-5 | TRBD1
CASSIVTGELFF | TGTGCCAGCAGCATCGTAACCGGGGAGCTGTTTTTT | TRBV9 | once | TRBJ2-2 | NA